This T cell receptor beta chain was documented in a study of control samples from healthy donors and cancer patients (dated by TCRdb to 2018 to 2021). Measured from the cysteine to the phenylalanine, the CDR3 is 11 residues long. Just CDR3 DNA is preserved here, 33 bases in frame from base 1. Library construction relied on the immunoSEQ multiplex PCR assay. TCRdb stores this immuneACCESS table with in-frame sequences only. Part of the clones is absent; in the studies checked, under half of the shortfall reflects unresolved V genes, and no reason is known for the rest. For this sample there are around 150,000 clones; around 90% appear just once. More than 10% of the sample goes to the ten largest clones. A word on this clone: Its binding antigen is unknown. There are no base qualities to consult, and no much larger clone falls within one base.

The rearranged chain carries TRBV21-1 and TRBJ2-7; TRBD2, the table's D call, lacks a check against the DNA. TRBV21-1 is tagged as a pseudogene. This clonotype was sampled from a man aged 30 to 45 in good health. The sequenced sample was blood. The CDR3 protein: CASPRSYEQYF. The DNA sequence is as follows: TGTGCCAGCCCCCGGTCCTACGAGCAGTACTTC.